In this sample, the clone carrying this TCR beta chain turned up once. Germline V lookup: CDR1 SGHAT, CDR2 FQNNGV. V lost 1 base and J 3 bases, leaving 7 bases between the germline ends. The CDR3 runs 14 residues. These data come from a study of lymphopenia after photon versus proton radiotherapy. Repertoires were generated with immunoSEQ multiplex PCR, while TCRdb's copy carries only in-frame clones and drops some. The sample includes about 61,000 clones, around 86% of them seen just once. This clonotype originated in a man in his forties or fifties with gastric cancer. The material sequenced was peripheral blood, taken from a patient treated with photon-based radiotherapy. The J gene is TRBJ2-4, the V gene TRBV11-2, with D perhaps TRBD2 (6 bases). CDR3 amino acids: CASSLAGVKNIQYF. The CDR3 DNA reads TGTGCCAGCAGCTTAGCGGGGGTCAAAAACATTCAGTACTTC.